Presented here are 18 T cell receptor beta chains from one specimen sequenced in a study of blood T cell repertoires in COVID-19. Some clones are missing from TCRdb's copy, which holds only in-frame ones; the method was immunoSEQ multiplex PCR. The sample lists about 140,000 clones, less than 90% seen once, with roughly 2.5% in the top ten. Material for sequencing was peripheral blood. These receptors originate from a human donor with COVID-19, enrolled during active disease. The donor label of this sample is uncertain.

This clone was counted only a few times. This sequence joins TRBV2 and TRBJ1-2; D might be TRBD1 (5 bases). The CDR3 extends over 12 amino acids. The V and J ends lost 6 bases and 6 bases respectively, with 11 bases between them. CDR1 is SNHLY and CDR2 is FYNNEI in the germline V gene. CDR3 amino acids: CASRRTSDGYTF. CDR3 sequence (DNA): TGTGCCAGCAGAAGGACATCGGATGGCTACACCTTC.

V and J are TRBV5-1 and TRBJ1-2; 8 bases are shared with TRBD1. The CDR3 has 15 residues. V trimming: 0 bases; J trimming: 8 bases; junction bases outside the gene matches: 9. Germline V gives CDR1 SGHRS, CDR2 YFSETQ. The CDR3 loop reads CASSLAGGGEGGYTF. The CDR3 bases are TGCGCCAGCAGCTTGGCAGGGGGCGGAGAAGGCGGCTACACCTTC.

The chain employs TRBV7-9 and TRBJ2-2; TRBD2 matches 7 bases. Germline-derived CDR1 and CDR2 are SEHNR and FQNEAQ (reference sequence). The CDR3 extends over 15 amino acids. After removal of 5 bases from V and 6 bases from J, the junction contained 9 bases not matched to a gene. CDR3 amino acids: CASSPLSGAPGELFF. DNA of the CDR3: TGTGCCAGCAGCCCCCTCAGCGGGGCCCCCGGGGAGCTGTTTTTT.

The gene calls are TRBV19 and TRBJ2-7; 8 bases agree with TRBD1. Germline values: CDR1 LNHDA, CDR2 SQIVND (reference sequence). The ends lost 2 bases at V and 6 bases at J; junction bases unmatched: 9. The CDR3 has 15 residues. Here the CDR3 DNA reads TGTGCCAGTAGTATATCCAGGGGGCTTTCTGCCGAGCAGTACTTC. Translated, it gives CASSISRGLSAEQYF.

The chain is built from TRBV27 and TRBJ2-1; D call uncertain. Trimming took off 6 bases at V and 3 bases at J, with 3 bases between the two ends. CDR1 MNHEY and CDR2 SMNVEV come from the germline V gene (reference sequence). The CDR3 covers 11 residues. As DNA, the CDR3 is TGTGCCAGCAGCGTCTACAATGAGCAGTTCTTC. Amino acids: CASSVYNEQFF.

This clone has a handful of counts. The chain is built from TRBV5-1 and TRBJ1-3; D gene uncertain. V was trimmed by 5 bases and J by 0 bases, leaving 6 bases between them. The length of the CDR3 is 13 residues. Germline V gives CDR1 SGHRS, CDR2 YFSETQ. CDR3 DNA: TGCGCCAGCAGGGAGAGCTCTGGAAACACCATATATTTT. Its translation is CASRESSGNTIYF. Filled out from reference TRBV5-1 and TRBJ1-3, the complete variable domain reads KAGVTQTPRYLIKTRGQQVTLSCSPISGHRSVSWYQQTPGQGLQFLFEYFSETQRNKGNFPGRFSGRQFSNSRSEMNVSTLELGDSALYLCASRESSGNTIYFGEGSWLTVV.

The CDR3 DNA follows: TGTAGAACCGCCCTGGCCAACACCGGGGAGCTGTTTTTT. Residues: CRTALANTGELFF. The V and J genes are TRBV12-3 or TRBV12-4 and TRBJ2-2; D gene ambiguous. The CDR3 consists of 13 residues.

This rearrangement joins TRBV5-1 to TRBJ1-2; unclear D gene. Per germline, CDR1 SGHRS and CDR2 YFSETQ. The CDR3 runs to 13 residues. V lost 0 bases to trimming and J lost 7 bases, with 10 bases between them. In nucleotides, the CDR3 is TGCGCCAGCAGCTTGGGCGGCGGAGGTGGCTACACCTTC. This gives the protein CASSLGGGGGYTF.

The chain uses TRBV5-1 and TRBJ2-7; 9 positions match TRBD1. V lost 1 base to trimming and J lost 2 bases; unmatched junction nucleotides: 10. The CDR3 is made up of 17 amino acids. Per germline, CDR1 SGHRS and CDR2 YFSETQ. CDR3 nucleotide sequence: TGCGCCAGCAGCTTGTGGACAGGGGAAGCAATAGCCTACGAGCAGTACTTC. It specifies CASSLWTGEAIAYEQYF.

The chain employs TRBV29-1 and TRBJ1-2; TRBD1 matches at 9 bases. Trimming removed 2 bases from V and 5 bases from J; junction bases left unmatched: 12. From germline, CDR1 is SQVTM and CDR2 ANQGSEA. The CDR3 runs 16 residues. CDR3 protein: CSVEPARDRDLYGYTF. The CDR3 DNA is TGCAGCGTTGAACCTGCCCGGGACAGGGACCTGTATGGCTACACCTTC.

In DNA, the CDR3 is TGTGCCATCAGTGAAGGAGGGACAGGAGCGGAGGAGACCCAGTACTTC. The encoded protein is CAISEGGTGAEETQYF. The J gene is TRBJ2-5, the V gene TRBV10-3, with TRBD1 matching over 8 bases. In germline, CDR1 is ENHRY, CDR2 SYGVKD. Trimming at V came to 3 bases and at J to 5 bases, leaving 11 bases not matched to a gene. The CDR3 has 16 amino acids.

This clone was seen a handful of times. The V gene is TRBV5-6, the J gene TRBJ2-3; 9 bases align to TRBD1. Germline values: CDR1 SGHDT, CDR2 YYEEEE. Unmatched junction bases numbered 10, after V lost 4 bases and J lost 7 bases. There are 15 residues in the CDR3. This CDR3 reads CASSIAGTGRHTQYF. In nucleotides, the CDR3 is TGTGCCAGCAGCATCGCAGGGACAGGGCGGCATACGCAGTATTTT.

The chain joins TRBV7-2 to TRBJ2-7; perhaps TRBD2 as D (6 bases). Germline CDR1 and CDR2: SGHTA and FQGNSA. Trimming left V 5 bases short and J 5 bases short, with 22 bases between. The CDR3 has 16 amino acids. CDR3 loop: CASSLMSSGPTNEQYF. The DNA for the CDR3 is TGTGCCAGCAGCCTAATGAGTAGCGGTCCCACCAACGAGCAGTACTTC.

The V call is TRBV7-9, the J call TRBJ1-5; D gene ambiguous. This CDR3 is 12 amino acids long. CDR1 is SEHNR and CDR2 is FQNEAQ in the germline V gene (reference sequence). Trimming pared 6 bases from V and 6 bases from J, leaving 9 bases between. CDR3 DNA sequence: TGTGCCAGCAGTCGGGGTCCTCAGCCCCAGCATTTT. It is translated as CASSRGPQPQHF. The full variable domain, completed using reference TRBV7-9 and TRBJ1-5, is DTGVSQNPRHKITKRGQNVTFRCDPISEHNRLYWYRQTLGQGPEFLTYFQNEAQLEKSRLLSDRFSAERPKGSFSTLEIQRTEQGDSAMYLCASSRGPQPQHFGDGTRLSIL.

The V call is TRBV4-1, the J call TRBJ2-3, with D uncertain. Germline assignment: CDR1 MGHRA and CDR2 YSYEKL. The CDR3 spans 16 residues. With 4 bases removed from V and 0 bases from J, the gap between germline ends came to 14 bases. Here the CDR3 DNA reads TGCGCCAGCAGCCTCTCATTGAAAACTAGCACAGATACGCAGTATTTT. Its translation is CASSLSLKTSTDTQYF.

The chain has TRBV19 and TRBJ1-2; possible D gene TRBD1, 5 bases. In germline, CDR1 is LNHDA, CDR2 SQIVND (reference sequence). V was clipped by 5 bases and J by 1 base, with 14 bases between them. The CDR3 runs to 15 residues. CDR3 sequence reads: CASSLNGGVNYGYTF. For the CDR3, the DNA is TGTGCCAGTAGTTTGAACGGGGGAGTTAACTATGGCTACACCTTC.

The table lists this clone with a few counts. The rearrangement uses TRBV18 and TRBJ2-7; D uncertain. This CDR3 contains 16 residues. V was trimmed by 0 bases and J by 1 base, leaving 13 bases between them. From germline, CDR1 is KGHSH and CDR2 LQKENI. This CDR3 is CASSPPLQPASYEQYF. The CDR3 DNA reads TGTGCCAGCTCACCACCGCTCCAACCAGCGTCCTACGAGCAGTACTTC.

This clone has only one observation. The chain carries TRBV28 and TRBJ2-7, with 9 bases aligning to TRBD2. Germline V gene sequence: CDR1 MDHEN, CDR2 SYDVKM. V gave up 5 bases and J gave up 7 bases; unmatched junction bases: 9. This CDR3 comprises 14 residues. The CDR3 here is CASSRPGLAREQYF. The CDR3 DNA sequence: TGTGCCAGCAGTCGACCGGGACTAGCCAGGGAGCAGTACTTC. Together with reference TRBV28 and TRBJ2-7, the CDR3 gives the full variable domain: DVKVTQSSRYLVKRTGEKVFLECVQDMDHENMFWYRQDPGLGLRLIYFSYDVKMKEKGDIPEGYSVSREKKERFSLILESASTNQTSMYLCASSRPGLAREQYFGPGTRLTVT.